This T cell receptor (beta chain) is drawn from a study of blood T cells in healthy people across ages. Notes on the study in general: More naive CD4+ cells and higher diversity were found in long-lived than in aged donors.

Each donor was a healthy Caucasian individual from Russia, aged roughly 6 to 100. This clonotype occurred once. What it binds is not known. Together with a sample-barcoded 5' primer, a J-beta primer mix was included in a second PCR lasting about 7 to 12 cycles. TCRdb reanalysed the 5' RACE reads using MiXCR and keeps one entry per CDR3 protein. The sample includes over 950,000 distinct CDR3 sequences, 51% of them seen just once. The length of the CDR3 is 14 residues. Trimming removed 6 bases at V and 0 bases at J, with 12 bases between. From germline, CDR1 is SGHKS and CDR2 YYEKEE (reference sequence).

The material sequenced was blood. V and J are TRBV5-5 and TRBJ1-1, with D possibly TRBD1 on 5 matching bases. The sequence was collected from a woman aged 55 to 70 in good health. CDR3 sequence reads: CASTRDVLNTEAFF. CDR3 nucleotides: TGTGCCAGCACCCGGGACGTTTTGAACACTGAAGCTTTCTTT. Using reference TRBV5-5 and TRBJ1-1 for the parts outside the CDR3, the full variable domain is DAGVTQSPTHLIKTRGQQVTLRCSPISGHKSVSWYQQVLGQGPQFIFQYYEKEERGRGNFPDRFSARQFPNYSSELNVNALLLGDSALYLCASTRDVLNTEAFFGQGTRLTVV.